This T cell receptor beta chain was documented in a study of CD8+ T cells in alopecia areata. Study-level results: Across lesional scalp, and particularly alopecia totalis/universalis, clonality surpassed that of normal scalp. Normal skin's resident alphabeta T cells are also sequenced in scalp samples.

In this sample, this clone turned up a few times. Its antigen remains unidentified. Investigators sorted PBMCs to obtain both CD4+ and CD8+ T cells. RNA extraction was followed by reverse transcription into cDNA, which acted as the sequencing template. The data were produced by immunoSEQ multiplex PCR, yet TCRdb's version contains in-frame clones alone and is incomplete. Of 120,000 or so clones listed, roughly 66% are singletons. In germline, CDR1 is GTSNPN, CDR2 SVGIG (reference sequence). Trimming shortened V by 2 bases and J by 4 bases, and 7 bases separated the two germline ends. CDR3 length: 12 residues.

This chain connects TRBV30 to TRBJ2-3; perhaps TRBD2 as D (6 bases). The specimen was CD4+ T cells sorted from blood. The TCR sequence derives from a human donor in good health. CDR3 loop: CAWSPSADTQYF. CDR3 DNA sequence: TGTGCCTGGAGTCCTAGCGCAGATACGCAGTATTTT.